A single sample gave rise to the 8 T cell receptor beta chains below, sequenced in a study of blood T cell repertoires in COVID-19. Clones were sequenced by immunoSEQ multiplex PCR, and TCRdb holds only the in-frame ones, with some missing. The table has 250,000 to 400,000 clones, almost 90% seen once. Sequencing was done on a sample of peripheral blood. The receptors come from a woman aged 25-40 years with COVID-19, enrolled during active disease.

This clone was seen a few times. The chain links TRBV7-9 to TRBJ1-6; D may be TRBD1 (5 bases). This CDR3 spans 16 amino acids. CDR1 SEHNR and CDR2 FQNEAQ come from the germline V gene (reference sequence). V dropped 3 bases and J dropped 3 bases, with 12 bases sitting between them. For the CDR3, the DNA is TGTGCCAGCAGCTTTGGCAGGGCCAACTATAATTCACCCCTCCACTTT. This gives the protein CASSFGRANYNSPLHF.

The CDR3 sequence is CASSLFLDRSNYGYTF. The CDR3 DNA reads as TGTGCCAGCAGTTTATTTTTGGACAGGAGTAACTATGGCTACACCTTC. This chain uses TRBV28 with TRBJ1-2; 7 positions match TRBD1. The CDR3 is 16 residues long. Germline V lookup: CDR1 MDHEN, CDR2 SYDVKM. V shed 1 base and J 1 base; nucleotides not matched to a gene: 6.

The rearrangement links TRBV5-5 to TRBJ2-7; TRBD2 aligns across 9 bases. Per the germline V gene, CDR1 is SGHKS and CDR2 is YYEKEE (reference sequence). There are 18 residues in the CDR3. V shed 2 bases and J 0 bases; nucleotides not matched to a gene: 12. As DNA, the CDR3 is TGTGCCAGCAGCTTACGGCTCCCGCCTAGCGGGACCTCCTACGAGCAGTACTTC. Translating it yields CASSLRLPPSGTSYEQYF.

The chain is built from TRBV6-6 and TRBJ2-7; 9 bases align to TRBD1. Unmatched junction bases numbered 5, after V lost 4 bases and J lost 1 base. The germline V gene encodes CDR1 MNHNY and CDR2 SVGAGI (reference sequence). The CDR3 runs 15 residues. The CDR3 region is CASSLGTGPSYEQYF. The DNA for the CDR3 is TGTGCCAGCAGTTTAGGGACAGGGCCTTCCTACGAGCAGTACTTC.

This chain links TRBV19 with TRBJ2-2; 8 nucleotides agree with TRBD1. The CDR3 runs to 15 residues. CDR1 and CDR2 (germline): LNHDA, SQIVND (reference sequence). J lost 3 bases, V lost 10 bases, and 10 bases had no gene match. The CDR3 DNA follows: TGTGCCACCCTGGGAGAACAGGGGGACACCGGGGAGCTGTTTTTT. Translation: CATLGEQGDTGELFF.

This chain connects TRBV5-1 to TRBJ2-6; D is perhaps TRBD1 (5 bases). V lost 5 bases to trimming and J lost 0 bases, with 15 bases between them. Germline-derived CDR1 and CDR2 are SGHRS and YFSETQ. The CDR3 runs to 17 residues. Here the CDR3 DNA reads TGCGCCAGCAGGAGAGCAGGGTCAGCCTCTGGGGCCAACGTCCTGACTTTC. Residues: CASRRAGSASGANVLTF.

The rearrangement uses TRBV19 and TRBJ2-7; 7 bases fit TRBD1. The junction had 6 bases not matched to a gene; V was cut back by 5 bases and J by 2 bases. Germline CDR1 LNHDA, CDR2 SQIVND (reference sequence). The CDR3 contains 14 residues. The CDR3 DNA follows: TGTGCCAGTAGTGCCGGGACAGCAACCTACGAGCAGTACTTC. This translates into CASSAGTATYEQYF.

V gene TRBV10-2 combines with J gene TRBJ2-7, with 11 bases lining up with TRBD2. The CDR3 is made up of 15 amino acids. V lost 0 bases to trimming and J lost 5 bases; unmatched junction nucleotides: 3. In germline, CDR1 is WSHSY, CDR2 SAAADI. The CDR3 DNA follows: TGCGCCAGCAGTGAGTCGCTGGGACTAGCGGACGAGCAGTACTTC. Translating gives CASSESLGLADEQYF.